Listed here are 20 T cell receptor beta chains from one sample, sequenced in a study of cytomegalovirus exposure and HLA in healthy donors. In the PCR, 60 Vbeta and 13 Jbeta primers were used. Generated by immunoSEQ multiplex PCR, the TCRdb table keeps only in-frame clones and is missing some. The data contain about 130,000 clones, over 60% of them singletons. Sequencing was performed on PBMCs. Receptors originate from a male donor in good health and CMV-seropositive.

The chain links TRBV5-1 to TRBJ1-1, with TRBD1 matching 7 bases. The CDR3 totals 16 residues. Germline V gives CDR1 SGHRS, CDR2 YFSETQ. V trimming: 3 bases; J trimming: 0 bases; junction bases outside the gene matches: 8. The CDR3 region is CASSYQTGPMNTEAFF. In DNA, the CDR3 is TGCGCCAGCAGCTACCAGACAGGGCCCATGAACACTGAAGCTTTCTTT.

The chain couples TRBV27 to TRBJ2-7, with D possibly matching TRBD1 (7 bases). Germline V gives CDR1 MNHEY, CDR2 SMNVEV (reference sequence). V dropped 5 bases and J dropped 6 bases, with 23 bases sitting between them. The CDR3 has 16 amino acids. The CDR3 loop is CASSRTKGAGTLEQYF. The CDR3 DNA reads TGTGCCAGCAGTAGAACCAAGGGGGCGGGGACCCTCGAGCAGTACTTC.

The CDR3 coding sequence is TGTGCCTGGAGTGTACAGTTCGAGCAGTACTTC. It specifies CAWSVQFEQYF. The chain recombines TRBV30 with TRBJ2-7, with no clear D. The CDR3 is 11 amino acids. V dropped 0 bases and J dropped 6 bases, with 6 bases sitting between them. Germline V CDR1 and CDR2: GTSNPN, SVGIG (reference sequence).

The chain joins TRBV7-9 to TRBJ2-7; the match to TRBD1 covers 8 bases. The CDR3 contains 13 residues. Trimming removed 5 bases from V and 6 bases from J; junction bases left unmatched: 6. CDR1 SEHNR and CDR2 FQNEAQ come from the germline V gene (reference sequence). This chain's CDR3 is CASSPTDRAEQYF. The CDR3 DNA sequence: TGTGCCAGCAGCCCCACGGACAGGGCCGAGCAGTACTTC.

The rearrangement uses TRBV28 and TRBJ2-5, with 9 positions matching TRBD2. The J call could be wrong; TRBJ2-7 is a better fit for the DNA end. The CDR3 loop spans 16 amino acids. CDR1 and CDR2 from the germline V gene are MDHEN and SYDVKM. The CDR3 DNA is TGTGCCAGCAGTTCCCTTGGGGCGGGAGGGCCGTGCGAGCAGTACTTC. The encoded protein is CASSSLGAGGPCEQYF.

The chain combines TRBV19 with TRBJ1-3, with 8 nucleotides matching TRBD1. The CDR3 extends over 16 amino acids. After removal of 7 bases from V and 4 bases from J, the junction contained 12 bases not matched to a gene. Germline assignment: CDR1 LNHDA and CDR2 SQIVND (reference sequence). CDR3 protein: CASNPGQGRGGNTIYF. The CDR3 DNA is TGTGCCAGTAACCCCGGACAGGGTAGGGGCGGAAACACCATATATTTT.

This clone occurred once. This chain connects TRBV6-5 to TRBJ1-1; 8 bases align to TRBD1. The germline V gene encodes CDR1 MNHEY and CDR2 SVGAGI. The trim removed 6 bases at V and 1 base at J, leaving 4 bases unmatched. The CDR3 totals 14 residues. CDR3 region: CASSRQGTNTEAFF. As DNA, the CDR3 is TGTGCCAGCAGCCGACAGGGGACGAACACTGAAGCTTTCTTT.

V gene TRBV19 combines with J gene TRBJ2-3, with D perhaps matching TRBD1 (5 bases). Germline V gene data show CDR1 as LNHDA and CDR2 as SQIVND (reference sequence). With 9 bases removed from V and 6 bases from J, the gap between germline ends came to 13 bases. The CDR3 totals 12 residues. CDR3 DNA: TGTGCCAGCGCAGGGTTTTCCGATACGCAGTATTTT. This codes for CASAGFSDTQYF.

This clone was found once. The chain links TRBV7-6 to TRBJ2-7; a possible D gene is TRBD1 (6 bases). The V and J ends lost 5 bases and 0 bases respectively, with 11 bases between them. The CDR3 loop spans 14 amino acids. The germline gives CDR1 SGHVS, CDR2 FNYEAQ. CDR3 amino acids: CASSPRDNSYEQYF. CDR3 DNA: TGTGCCAGCAGCCCCCGGGACAACTCCTACGAGCAGTACTTC.

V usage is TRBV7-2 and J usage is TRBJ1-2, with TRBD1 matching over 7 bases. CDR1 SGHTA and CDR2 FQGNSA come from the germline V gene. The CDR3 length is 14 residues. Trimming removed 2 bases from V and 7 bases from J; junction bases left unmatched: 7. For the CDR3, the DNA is TGTGCCAGCAGCTTAAGCAGGGGGGTAGGTGGCTACACCTTC. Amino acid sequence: CASSLSRGVGGYTF.

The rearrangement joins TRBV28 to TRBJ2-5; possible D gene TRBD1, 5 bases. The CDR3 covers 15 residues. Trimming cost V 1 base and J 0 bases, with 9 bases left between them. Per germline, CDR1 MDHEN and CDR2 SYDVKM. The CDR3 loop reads CASSLFSRDQETQYF. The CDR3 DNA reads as TGTGCCAGCAGTTTATTTTCCAGGGACCAAGAGACCCAGTACTTC.

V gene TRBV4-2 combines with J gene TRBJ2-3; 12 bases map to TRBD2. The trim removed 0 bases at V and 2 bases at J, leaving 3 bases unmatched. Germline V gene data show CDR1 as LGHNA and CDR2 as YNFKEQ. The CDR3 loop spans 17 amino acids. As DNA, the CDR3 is TGTGCCAGCAGCCAAGATCTAGCGGGAGGGATCACAGATACGCAGTATTTT. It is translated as CASSQDLAGGITDTQYF.

The DNA for the CDR3 is TGTGCCAGCACGAACCTGATGGGAGGATGGACACACGAAGCTTTCTTT. Protein sequence: CASTNLMGGWTHEAFF. This chain uses TRBV7-2 with TRBJ1-1, with D possibly matching TRBD1 (5 bases). The germline V gene has CDR1 SGHTA and CDR2 FQGNSA. CDR3 length: 16 residues. Between the trimmed V and J ends, which lost 7 bases and 8 bases, there was a span of 26 bases.

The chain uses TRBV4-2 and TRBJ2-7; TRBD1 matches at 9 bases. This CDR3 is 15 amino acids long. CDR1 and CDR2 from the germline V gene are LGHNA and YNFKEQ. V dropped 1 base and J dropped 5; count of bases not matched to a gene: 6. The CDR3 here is CASSQVGDRAHEQYF. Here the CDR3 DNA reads TGTGCCAGCAGCCAAGTGGGGGACAGGGCCCACGAGCAGTACTTC.

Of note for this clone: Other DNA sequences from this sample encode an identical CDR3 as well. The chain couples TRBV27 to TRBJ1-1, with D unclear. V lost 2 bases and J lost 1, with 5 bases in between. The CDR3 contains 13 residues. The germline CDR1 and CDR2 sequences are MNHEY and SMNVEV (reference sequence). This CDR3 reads CASSLGRNTEAFF. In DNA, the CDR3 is TGTGCCAGCAGTTTAGGGCGGAACACTGAAGCTTTCTTT.

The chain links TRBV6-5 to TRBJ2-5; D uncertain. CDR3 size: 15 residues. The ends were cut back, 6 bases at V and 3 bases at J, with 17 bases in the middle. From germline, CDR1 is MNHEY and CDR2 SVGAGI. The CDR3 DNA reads TGTGCCAGCAGGACAAACTTTTGGGTAGAAGAGACCCAGTACTTC. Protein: CASRTNFWVEETQYF.

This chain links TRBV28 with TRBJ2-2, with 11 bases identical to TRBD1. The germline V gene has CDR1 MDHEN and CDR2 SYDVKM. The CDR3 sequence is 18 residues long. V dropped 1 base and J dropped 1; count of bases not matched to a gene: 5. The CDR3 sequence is CASSLLDRGPGNTGELFF. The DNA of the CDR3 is TGTGCCAGCAGTTTATTGGACAGGGGGCCGGGGAACACCGGGGAGCTGTTTTTT.

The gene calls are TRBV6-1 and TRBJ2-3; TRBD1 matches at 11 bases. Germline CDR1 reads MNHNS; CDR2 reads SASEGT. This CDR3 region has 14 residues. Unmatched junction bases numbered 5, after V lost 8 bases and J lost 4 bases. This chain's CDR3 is CASLRTGGADTQYF. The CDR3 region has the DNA TGTGCCAGCCTCCGGACAGGGGGCGCAGATACGCAGTATTTT.

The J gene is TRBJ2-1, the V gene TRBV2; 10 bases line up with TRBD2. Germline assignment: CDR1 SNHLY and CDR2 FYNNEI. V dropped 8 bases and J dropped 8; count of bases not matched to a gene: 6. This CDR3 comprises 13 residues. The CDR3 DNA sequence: TGTGCCAGCTGGACTAGCGGATCGGATGAGCAGTTCTTC. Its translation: CASWTSGSDEQFF.

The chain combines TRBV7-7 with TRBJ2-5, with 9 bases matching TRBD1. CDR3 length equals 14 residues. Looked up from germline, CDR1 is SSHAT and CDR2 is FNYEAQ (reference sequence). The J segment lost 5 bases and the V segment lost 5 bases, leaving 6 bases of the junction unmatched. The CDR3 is CASSVPDRGETQYF. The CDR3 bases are TGTGCCAGCAGCGTACCGGACAGGGGTGAGACCCAGTACTTC.